This section outlines one T cell receptor beta chain sequence together with its context. The data originate from a study of blood T cell repertoires in COVID-19. Study-wide background: Acute-phase and convalescent COVID-19 samples originated in the United States, Italy and Spain.

Assay used: immunoSEQ multiplex PCR; TCRdb lists only in-frame clones, some missing. The table lists approximately 220,000 clones, more than 80% of them singletons. The CDR3 is made up of 13 amino acids. V was cut by 4 bases and J by 2 bases, with 6 bases left in between. From germline, CDR1 is SGHNT and CDR2 YENEEA. Input material: peripheral blood. The chain joins TRBV11-3 to TRBJ1-3, with D unclear. The source is a woman aged 80 or older with acute or convalescent COVID-19. This chain's CDR3 is CASSSGPGNTIYF. The CDR3 DNA follows: TGTGCCAGCAGCTCAGGCCCTGGAAACACCATATATTTT.